A single sample is the source of the 20 T cell receptor beta chains below, sequenced in a study of blood T cell repertoires in COVID-19. Some clones are missing from TCRdb's copy, which holds only in-frame ones; the method was immunoSEQ multiplex PCR. The sample contains 120,000 to 150,000 clones, less than 90% of which appear only once. Source material: peripheral blood. The receptor set was obtained from a human donor in a cohort sampled during active COVID-19.

The chain is built from TRBV12-3 or TRBV12-4 and TRBJ1-1, with unresolved D. The CDR3 is 13 amino acids. V lost 7 bases and J 5 bases, leaving 14 bases between the germline ends. The CDR3 coding sequence is TGTGCCAGCACCTGGGCTACGGCAACTGAAGCTTTCTTT. Its protein is CASTWATATEAFF.

V gene TRBV28 combines with J gene TRBJ1-6, with D possibly TRBD1 on 5 matching bases. The CDR3 covers 17 residues. Germline V CDR1 and CDR2: MDHEN, SYDVKM. The ends were cut back, 5 bases at V and 2 bases at J, with 16 bases in the middle. The CDR3 nucleotides are TGTGCCAGCAGTAGGTCGGCTGCCAGGGCCTATAATTCACCCCTCCACTTT. This gives the protein CASSRSAARAYNSPLHF.

The chain combines TRBV18 with TRBJ2-5; 7 nucleotides agree with TRBD1. CDR1 KGHSH and CDR2 LQKENI come from the germline V gene. The ends lost 1 base at V and 5 bases at J; junction bases unmatched: 7. This CDR3 has 15 amino acids. CDR3 loop: CASSPLLTGMETQYF. In nucleotides, the CDR3 is TGTGCCAGCTCACCACTCCTGACAGGGATGGAGACCCAGTACTTC.

This clone was recorded only once. The J gene is TRBJ1-6, the V gene TRBV7-2; tentative D call: TRBD1 (5 bases). Germline values: CDR1 SGHTA, CDR2 FQGNSA. The CDR3 has 15 residues. V was pared by 5 bases and J by 14 bases, with 22 bases between. The CDR3 DNA reads as TGTGCCAGCAGCAGAGACAGAGCCTCTATGTGGGCCCTCCACTTT. Translation: CASSRDRASMWALHF.

The chain recombines TRBV6-6 with TRBJ1-5; D gene ambiguous. Germline lookup yields CDR1 MNHNY and CDR2 SVGAGI (reference sequence). Trimming removed 2 bases from V and 3 bases from J, with 14 bases in between. The CDR3 extends over 16 amino acids. CDR3 sequence reads: CASSYRPGLANQPQHF. The CDR3 DNA sequence: TGTGCCAGCAGTTACCGGCCGGGATTGGCCAATCAGCCCCAGCATTTT.

The V call is TRBV7-2, the J call TRBJ2-1; 7 nucleotides align to TRBD2. CDR1 is SGHTA, CDR2 FQGNSA, per germline. V shed 1 base, J shed 0 bases, and the junction held 3 bases outside the gene matches. The CDR3 has 16 amino acids. CDR3 DNA sequence: TGTGCCAGCAGCTTAGAGGGAGGGAGCTCCTACAATGAGCAGTTCTTC. It encodes CASSLEGGSSYNEQFF.

The table lists this clone with a count of one. In nucleotides, the CDR3 is TGTGCCAGCACCTCTACAGGTCACTATGGCTACACCTTC. As protein: CASTSTGHYGYTF. This rearrangement joins TRBV7-9 to TRBJ1-2, with D perhaps TRBD1 (5 bases). The CDR3 totals 13 residues. Trimming left V 7 bases short and J 3 bases short, with 12 bases between. Looked up from germline, CDR1 is SEHNR and CDR2 is FQNEAQ (reference sequence). Using reference TRBV7-9 and TRBJ1-2 for the parts outside the CDR3, the full variable domain is DTGVSQNPRHKITKRGQNVTFRCDPISEHNRLYWYRQTLGQGPEFLTYFQNEAQLEKSRLLSDRFSAERPKGSFSTLEIQRTEQGDSAMYLCASTSTGHYGYTFGSGTRLTVV.

Only one count was recorded for this clone. The chain uses TRBV5-1 and TRBJ2-5; D not resolved. Germline CDR1 reads SGHRS; CDR2 reads YFSETQ. The germline V and J ends were trimmed by 1 base and 2 bases, with 12 bases remaining between them. CDR3 length: 15 residues. The CDR3 protein is CASSLTPTNQETQYF. In nucleotides, the CDR3 is TGCGCCAGCAGCTTGACACCAACAAATCAAGAGACCCAGTACTTC.

The chain joins TRBV7-8 to TRBJ2-2; no clear D gene. Germline loops: CDR1 SGHVS, CDR2 FQNEAQ. V gave up 7 bases and J gave up 0 bases, with 6 bases separating them. The CDR3 length is 13 residues. CDR3 sequence reads: CASKTSNTGELFF. The CDR3 DNA sequence: TGTGCCAGCAAGACATCGAACACCGGGGAGCTGTTTTTT.

This CDR3 is CASRVAGGETQYF. The CDR3 DNA sequence: TGTGCCAGCAGAGTAGCGGGGGGAGAGACCCAGTACTTC. The rearrangement links TRBV11-2 to TRBJ2-5; 10 nucleotides match TRBD2. The CDR3 has 13 amino acids. V lost 6 bases to trimming and J lost 4 bases; unmatched junction nucleotides: 2. Germline-derived CDR1 and CDR2 are SGHAT and FQNNGV.

About this clone: This sample includes further DNA sequences coding for the same CDR3. This chain links TRBV19 with TRBJ1-5; TRBD1 aligns across 8 bases. V lost 10 bases to trimming and J lost 4 bases; unmatched junction nucleotides: 3. The CDR3 contains 12 residues. CDR1 LNHDA and CDR2 SQIVND come from the germline V gene (reference sequence). The CDR3 protein is CATRQGNQPQHF. The CDR3 DNA sequence: TGTGCCACCCGACAGGGGAATCAGCCCCAGCATTTT.

This sequence joins TRBV27 and TRBJ2-3; D is possibly TRBD2 (5 bases). The CDR3 is 17 amino acids. V lost 6 bases and J 0 bases, leaving 19 bases between the germline ends. Per germline, CDR1 MNHEY and CDR2 SMNVEV (reference sequence). The CDR3: CASRRRATGLSTDTQYF. The CDR3 nucleotides read TGTGCCAGCAGACGTAGGGCCACGGGGTTAAGCACAGATACGCAGTATTTT.

The chain carries TRBV18 and TRBJ1-2, with TRBD1 matching 10 bases. V was pared by 0 bases and J by 8 bases, with 12 bases of the junction left unmatched. Germline values: CDR1 KGHSH, CDR2 LQKENI. This CDR3 contains 17 residues. CDR3 in DNA: TGTGCCAGCTCACCACCGGGGACAGGGGCCTACCCTCAGGGCTACACCTTC. The encoded protein is CASSPPGTGAYPQGYTF.

This rearrangement joins TRBV6-5 to TRBJ1-2, with 7 bases that match TRBD1. In germline, CDR1 is MNHEY, CDR2 SVGAGI. Trimming cost V 10 bases and J 0 bases; bases outside gene matches: 8. The CDR3 spans 14 residues. CDR3 sequence (DNA): TGTGCCACTCGACAGGGACCAGCTAACTATGGCTACACCTTC. As protein: CATRQGPANYGYTF.

The V call is TRBV11-3, the J call TRBJ1-1; D remains ambiguous. The V and J ends lost 6 bases and 1 base respectively, with 12 bases between them. The CDR3 runs to 14 residues. In germline, CDR1 is SGHNT, CDR2 YENEEA. The CDR3 DNA reads TGTGCCAGCAGGCCGTCGGGAGGGAACACTGAAGCTTTCTTT. This translates into CASRPSGGNTEAFF.

This clone was picked up a small number of times. The J gene is TRBJ1-2, the V gene TRBV6-5; D is perhaps TRBD1 (5 bases). Germline lookup yields CDR1 MNHEY and CDR2 SVGAGI. V was clipped by 3 bases and J by 4 bases, with 12 bases between them. The CDR3 is made up of 14 amino acids. The CDR3 reads CASSYTQGGYGYTF. DNA for the CDR3: TGTGCCAGCAGTTATACGCAGGGAGGCTATGGCTACACCTTC.

The genes are TRBV12-5 and TRBJ2-5, with a weak D call TRBD2 (6 bases). Trimming took 7 bases from V and 0 from J, leaving 15 bases between them. The CDR3 is 15 residues long. The germline V gene has CDR1 LGHNT and CDR2 FRNRAP. The CDR3 loop is CASASGLGYQETQYF. The CDR3 DNA reads as TGTGCTAGTGCCTCGGGACTCGGGTACCAAGAGACCCAGTACTTC. Combining the CDR3 with reference TRBV12-5 and TRBJ2-5 gives the whole variable domain DARVTQTPRHKVTEMGQEVTMRCQPILGHNTVFWYRQTMMQGLELLAYFRNRAPLDDSGMPKDRFSAEMPDATLATLKIQPSEPRDSAVYFCASASGLGYQETQYFGPGTRLLVL.

V and J are TRBV27 and TRBJ1-2; D possibly corresponds to TRBD1 (5 bases). Trimming left V 0 bases short and J 4 bases short, with 6 bases between. The CDR3 runs to 13 residues. CDR1 MNHEY and CDR2 SMNVEV come from the germline V gene (reference sequence). CDR3 coding DNA: TGTGCCAGCAGTTTATCGGGGCCCTATGGCTACACCTTC. Translation: CASSLSGPYGYTF.

This rearrangement joins TRBV7-6 to TRBJ1-6; D perhaps matches TRBD1 (6 bases). This CDR3 has 15 residues. Germline CDR1 SGHVS, CDR2 FNYEAQ. The germline V and J ends were trimmed by 5 bases and 8 bases, with 16 bases remaining between them. CDR3 sequence: CASSPSTGVYSPLHF. The DNA of the CDR3 is TGTGCCAGCAGCCCATCGACAGGCGTATATTCACCCCTCCACTTT. Using reference TRBV7-6 and TRBJ1-6 for the parts outside the CDR3, the full variable domain is GAGVSQSPRYKVTKRGQDVALRCDPISGHVSLYWYRQALGQGPEFLTYFNYEAQQDKSGLPNDRFSAERPEGSISTLTIQRTEQRDSAMYRCASSPSTGVYSPLHFGNGTRLTVT.

V and J are TRBV11-2 and TRBJ1-4; possible D gene TRBD1, 5 bases. Looked up from germline, CDR1 is SGHAT and CDR2 is FQNNGV. The CDR3 runs 12 residues. Trimming pared 6 bases from V and 8 bases from J, leaving 10 bases between. In DNA form, the CDR3 reads TGTGCCAGCAGATCGAAGGGGGAAAAACTGTTTTTT. Translated, it gives CASRSKGEKLFF.